These T cell receptor beta chains were read from a single sample in a study of CD8 T cells in Susac syndrome. TCRdb redid the calling of the immunoSEQ multiplex PCR reads with MiXCR, one entry per CDR3 protein. The sample records about 100,000 distinct CDR3 sequences, 95% being singletons. Sequencing used CD8+ T cells from PBMCs. The origin of the receptors is a human donor with Susac syndrome. The CDR3 runs from the conserved cysteine through the conserved F or W. D genes are given only for firm matches. Expanded clones are given a class, and other clones once, few, many or no size at all.

j_call	v_call	d_call	clone_size	cdr3_nt	cdr3_aa
TRBJ2-7	TRBV3-1	.	.	TGTGCCAGCAGCCAAGAAAATGGCGGGAAAGCTCACTACGAGCAGTACTTC	CASSQENGGKAHYEQYF
TRBJ2-1	TRBV18	.	.	TGTGCCAGCTCACTACCTTTGGGGGAATTGGGCAATGAGCAGTTCTTC	CASSLPLGELGNEQFF
TRBJ1-2	TRBV5-6	.	.	TGTGCCAGCAGCAGAGACACTAACTATGGCTACACCTTC	CASSRDTNYGYTF
TRBJ2-1	TRBV9	.	.	TGTGCCAGCAGCCCCGAGAGCTCCTACAATGAGCAGTTCTTC	CASSPESSYNEQFF
TRBJ2-3	TRBV9	TRBD2	once	TGTGCCAGCAGCGTAGTGGGACGGGGGGGCCTCACAGATACGCAGTATTTT	CASSVVGRGGLTDTQYF
TRBJ2-3	TRBV20-1	TRBD1	.	TGCAGTGCTGCGCGGGGACAGGGGGGGCATCGGACGCAGTATTTT	CSAARGQGGHRTQYF
TRBJ2-1	TRBV29-1	TRBD2	.	TGCAGCGTCCTGATCGGGACTAGCGGGACTTCCTACAATGAGCAGTTCTTC	CSVLIGTSGTSYNEQFF
TRBJ2-7	TRBV3-1	.	.	TGTGCCAGCAGCCACACAGGGGCGGGAGAGCAGTACTTC	CASSHTGAGEQYF
TRBJ1-1	TRBV5-4	.	.	TGTGCCAGCAGCTTGCGGTCTGCATTCTCCTCTGAAGCTTTCTTT	CASSLRSAFSSEAFF
TRBJ1-2	TRBV25-1	.	.	TGTGCCAGCAGTTCTTACAGGGACGGCTACACCTTC	CASSSYRDGYTF
TRBJ2-3	TRBV20-1	TRBD2	.	TGCAGTGCTCTTCCCGGACTAGCGGGGCTCACAGATACGCAGTATTTT	CSALPGLAGLTDTQYF
TRBJ1-3	TRBV7-2	.	.	TGTGCCAGCAGCTTAACGTCCTACACCATATATTTT	CASSLTSYTIYF
TRBJ2-7	TRBV2	.	.	TGTGCCAGCAGTGAAAGGCGGTCCTACGAGCAGTACTTC	CASSERRSYEQYF
TRBJ2-3	TRBV4-1	.	once	TGCGCCAGCAGCCAAGTTGTCACAGATACGCAGTATTTT	CASSQVVTDTQYF
TRBJ2-5	TRBV7-2	.	.	TGTGCCAGCAGCCCCCTGGGGTCCCAAGAGACCCAGTACTTC	CASSPLGSQETQYF
TRBJ2-1	TRBV21-1	.	.	TGTGCCAGCAGCAAAGTTGACTACAATGAGCAGTTCTTC	CASSKVDYNEQFF
TRBJ2-7	TRBV18	.	.	TGTGCCAGCTCAGCGGCGGGACATGGCTACGAGCAGTACTTC	CASSAAGHGYEQYF